The sequence of this T cell receptor beta chain was determined in a study of siplizumab effects on memory and regulatory T cells. Generated by immunoSEQ multiplex PCR, the TCRdb table keeps only in-frame clones and is missing some. The top ten hold approximately 1.5% of the sample, which has around 100,000 clones, about 94% seen once. Per the germline V gene, CDR1 is KGHSH and CDR2 is LQKENI. This CDR3 comprises 14 residues. Trimming cost V 3 bases and J 2 bases, with 11 bases left between them. V and J are TRBV18 and TRBJ2-7; the D gene could be TRBD1 or TRBD2 (5 bases each). Sequences were obtained from non-Treg CD4+ T cells sorted from blood. This receptor was obtained from a human donor in good health. CDR3 region: CASSPAGTPYEQYF. The CDR3 DNA reads as TGTGCCAGCTCACCTGCAGGGACGCCCTACGAGCAGTACTTC.